The source of this TCR beta chain is a study of T cell responses to AZD1222 COVID-19 vaccine (dated by TCRdb to about 2021). Looking at the study overall: A total of approximately 250 trial participants underwent TCR sequencing, of whom under 220 had received two doses of AZD1222 and 26 had received two doses of the MenACWY control vaccine. Trial participants were enrolled by age into subgroups of 18-55, 56-69 and 70-plus years, and roughly 150, 30 and 60 TCR-sequenced participants, respectively, were included in these subgroups.

This specimen's time point label, interpreted: about 28 days (+/-7) after the second vaccine dose. AZD1222 recipients given second doses at about 4 weeks or at about 12 weeks were pooled, since spike-specific TCR depth and breadth were not found to differ between the two schedules. Samples from vaccinated people were obtained from the UK trials COV001 and COV002, which included a single-blind randomized controlled phase 2/3 trial of AZD1222 (ChAdOx1 nCoV-19) in healthy adults. Trial participant PBMC samples were collected at day 0 and day 28 after the second dose for TCRbeta chain sequencing. Summary of the overall study and its limitations: Most participants were white British and females outnumbered males, and the authors suggested that clonal diversity may have been underestimated. Spike-specific TCR breadth and depth rose significantly after two AZD1222 doses compared with day 0 and with MenACWY recipients. Because no samples from the day 14 peak response were available, repertoires could be characterized only after the peak T cell response. The vaccine-associated CD4 TCRs covered the entire spike protein, and the dominant responses fell in regions 160-218 and 743-854. Conclusions about previously exposed vaccinees are limited, since just a handful of AZD1222 recipients were seropositive for SARS-CoV-2 at baseline. Reportedly, close to half of the unique spike-specific TCRs recognized epitopes lying outside the regions that are mutated in the B.1.351 and B.1.1.7 variants. In the small 56-69-year group, the increase in depth fell short of significance, most likely because of low power.

The CDR3 regions of human TCRbeta chains were analyzed by immunosequencing. Per the authors' processing: TCRs in the repertoires were matched against a reference library of SARS-CoV-2-specific TCRs that had been generated with the MIRA antigen-specificity platform. Breadth was defined as the fraction of unique TCRs that were SARS-CoV-2-associated, and depth was defined as the fraction of total T cells that were SARS-CoV-2-associated. Each spike-specific TCR was assigned to its reactive spike region and to a CD4 or CD8 class using the MIRA data. Log10-transformed breadth and depth values were compared by one-way ANOVA with Sidak's multiple comparisons tests. TCRdb mirrors the immuneACCESS table, restricted to in-frame sequences. Some clones are absent from its copies; in checked studies, under half trace to an unresolved V gene, and the reason for the others is unknown. The D gene and trimming were derived from the DNA, and the V and J assignments and clone size from that table. The sample includes more than 150,000 clones, with 85% to 95% observed a single time. Of the sample, under 2% falls within the top ten clones.

On this clone: There is no known antigen for this receptor. Per-base qualities were not stored, and no clone one base away is much larger.

From the cysteine through the phenylalanine, the CDR3 covers 15 amino acids. CDR3 DNA is the only sequence kept; it has 45 bases, read in frame from the first base. V is pared back by 5 bases and J by 0 bases, with 8 bases lying between the germline termini. CDR1 SGHAT and CDR2 FQNNGV are derived from the germline V gene. The V and J segments used are TRBV11-2 and TRBJ2-6; the D gene identity is not certain. The sample in question was peripheral blood, obtained 28 days after the second AZD1222 dose. This clonotype originated in an adult who received the AZD1222 COVID-19 vaccine. This receptor carries the CDR3 CASSPHTSGANVLTF. The bases are TGTGCCAGCAGCCCCCACACCTCTGGGGCCAACGTCCTGACTTTC.